The rows below give T cell receptor beta chains drawn from one sample of a study of blood T cell repertoires in COVID-19. Profiling relied on immunoSEQ multiplex PCR, and the TCRdb table lists in-frame clones only, not all of them. Here the sample spans under 350,000 clones, around 85% being singletons. The sequencing sample was made of peripheral blood. All receptors derive from a woman aged 65 to 85 with acute or convalescent COVID-19. Each CDR3 is given with its conserved first and last residue. D genes are given only for firm matches.

J	D	V	CDR3
TRBJ1-5	.	TRBV18	CASSPSESNQPQHF
TRBJ1-1	.	TRBV7-9	CASSLYGDTEAFF
TRBJ1-1	TRBD1	TRBV12-3/TRBV12-4	CASSIRTGRAFF
TRBJ1-5	.	TRBV6-2/TRBV6-3	CASSYGARVRNQPQHF
TRBJ1-4	.	TRBV5-6	CASTAAGWGEKLFF
TRBJ1-5	.	TRBV5-1	CASSYAGGSNQPQHF
TRBJ1-5	.	TRBV19	CASSRAGNQPQHF
TRBJ2-3	.	TRBV20-1	CSALATDTQYF
TRBJ1-3	TRBD1	TRBV11-2	CASSSLWTGSGNTIYF
TRBJ2-1	.	TRBV7-2	CASSPPGLAVGGEQFF
TRBJ1-1	.	TRBV11-2	CASSLDAGLPNTEAFF
TRBJ2-2	TRBD1	TRBV5-1	CASSLRTGSPGELFF
TRBJ1-5	.	TRBV15	CATSRGGGGQPQHF
TRBJ1-2	.	TRBV9	CASSVSSAGVKGYGYTF
TRBJ2-1	.	TRBV19	CASTNLYSKQGRDEQFF
TRBJ1-2	.	TRBV19	CASSTGDTLGGYTF
TRBJ1-1	.	TRBV2	CASRYVGGVNTEAFF
TRBJ1-4	.	TRBV29-1	CSVTDTPSEKLFF
TRBJ1-1	.	TRBV11-1	CASSLMGQGSTEAFF
TRBJ2-3	.	TRBV2	CASRDEARLTDTQYF
TRBJ2-2	.	TRBV6-5	CASSSLLPTGELFF
TRBJ2-7	TRBD1	TRBV18	CASSPGQGAFYEQYF
TRBJ2-2	TRBD2	TRBV6-2/TRBV6-3	CASSFGGYGTGELFF
TRBJ1-2	.	TRBV5-4	CASSPAAPGYGYTF
TRBJ1-5	TRBD1	TRBV3-1/TRBV3-2	CASSHRDRGPQPQHF
TRBJ1-1	TRBD1	TRBV12-5	CASGLGGTGLTEAFF
TRBJ1-2	.	TRBV19	CASHSRDGIYGYTF
TRBJ1-1	TRBD1	TRBV12-3/TRBV12-4	CASSPTGGEAFF
TRBJ1-2	TRBD1	TRBV6-6	CASRPTGNGYTF
TRBJ1-3	.	TRBV7-9	CASSPSFSGNTIYF
TRBJ1-2	.	TRBV24-1	CATSAAGSGGYTF
TRBJ2-1	TRBD2	TRBV28	CASSLPGGRNEQFF
TRBJ1-2	.	TRBV6-5	CASSQGIGYTF
TRBJ2-7	TRBD1	TRBV5-1	CASSNLQGSAGEQYF
TRBJ1-2	TRBD1	TRBV4-1	CASSQLTGAYGYTF
TRBJ1-5	.	TRBV9	CASSVGSLSNQPQHF
TRBJ1-2	.	TRBV12-3/TRBV12-4	CASTLTSYGYTF
TRBJ2-5	TRBD2	TRBV15	CATSSWRGDGETQYF
TRBJ2-1	TRBD1	TRBV4-1	CASSQSLGTGNNEQFF
TRBJ2-3	.	TRBV7-6	CASSLQGSNTDTQYF
TRBJ2-3	TRBD2	TRBV29-1	CSVESSGGPYTDTQYF